These 29 T cell receptor beta chains were sequenced from one sample in a study of radiation and T cells in renal cell carcinoma. Sample time point: blood 2 weeks post-SBRT. Specified treatment: 15 Gy SBRT to primary tumor, nephrectomy 4 weeks later. TCRdb's table, derived via immunoSEQ multiplex PCR, lists solely in-frame clones and lacks some. The table has tens of thousands of clones, 65% to 90% seen once. The sample in question was blood, obtained from a patient whose treatment included radiotherapy and nephrectomy. The receptor set was obtained from a woman aged 45 to 65 with renal cell carcinoma.

V and J are TRBV30 and TRBJ1-4; D is uncertain. Trimming stripped 4 bases from V and 5 bases from J, with 17 bases between. CDR1 is GTSNPN, CDR2 SVGIG, per germline (reference sequence). The CDR3 is 15 amino acids. The CDR3 region has the DNA TGTGCCTGGACCGAGGCTTCGGTGCTAAATGAAAAACTGTTTTTT. This gives the protein CAWTEASVLNEKLFF.

The V and J genes are TRBV9 and TRBJ2-7; the D is unclear. This CDR3 spans 14 amino acids. Trimming took off 0 bases at V and 4 bases at J, with 11 bases between the two ends. Germline loops: CDR1 SGDLS, CDR2 YYNGEE. CDR3 DNA sequence: TGTGCCAGCAGCGTAGAGAGCAGGTCGTACGAGCAGTACTTC. Its protein is CASSVESRSYEQYF.

The chain has TRBV19 and TRBJ1-6; no clear D. CDR1 and CDR2 (germline): LNHDA, SQIVND (reference sequence). Trimming removed 4 bases at V and 6 bases at J, with 10 bases between. CDR3 size: 14 residues. The CDR3 spells CASSKIRANSPLHF. In nucleotides, the CDR3 is TGTGCCAGTAGTAAGATACGGGCTAATTCACCCCTCCACTTT.

This clone was recorded a few times. The chain is built from TRBV30 and TRBJ1-5; D gene unclear. Germline V gives CDR1 GTSNPN, CDR2 SVGIG (reference sequence). The V gene lost 5 bases and the J gene lost 6 bases, with 14 bases spanning the gap. This CDR3 comprises 13 residues. The CDR3 reads CAWGSNGIQPQHF. The CDR3 coding sequence is TGTGCCTGGGGTTCGAATGGGATTCAGCCCCAGCATTTT.

The chain carries TRBV9 and TRBJ1-3; the D is unclear. Trimming left V 0 bases short and J 8 bases short, with 9 bases between. This CDR3 is built from 13 residues. CDR1 and CDR2 (germline): SGDLS, YYNGEE. The CDR3 DNA sequence: TGTGCCAGCAGCGTAGGGGGTGTTGACACCATATATTTT. Amino acids: CASSVGGVDTIYF.

The gene calls are TRBV29-1 and TRBJ2-7, with D perhaps matching TRBD1 or TRBD2 (6 bases each). In germline, CDR1 is SQVTM, CDR2 ANQGSEA. There are 11 residues in the CDR3. Trimming cost V 3 bases and J 9 bases, with 12 bases left between them. This CDR3 is CSVDMGGLQYF. CDR3 nucleotides: TGCAGCGTTGACATGGGGGGCTTGCAGTACTTC.

As DNA, the CDR3 is TGTGCCAGCAGCTTAGGAGAGACCCAGTACTTC. Translation gives CASSLGETQYF. The chain carries TRBV11-3 and TRBJ2-5; D is unclear. V gave up 1 base and J gave up 4 bases, with 1 base separating them. This CDR3 is 11 amino acids long. Germline CDR1 and CDR2: SGHNT and YENEEA.

This chain connects TRBV5-1 to TRBJ2-7; D remains unclear. The CDR3 extends over 14 amino acids. CDR1 and CDR2 from the germline V gene are SGHRS and YFSETQ. V was shortened by 1 base and J by 0 bases, with 8 bases between the two germline ends. The CDR3 region is CASSLQVTSYEQYF. DNA for the CDR3: TGCGCCAGCAGCTTGCAGGTTACCTCCTACGAGCAGTACTTC.

The chain is built from TRBV7-2 and TRBJ2-1; TRBD2 aligns across 10 bases. This CDR3 is 15 amino acids long. Germline V gene sequence: CDR1 SGHTA, CDR2 FQGNSA. The J segment lost 6 bases and the V segment lost 1 base, leaving 3 bases of the junction unmatched. The CDR3 loop is CASSLVIAGGNEQFF. The CDR3 DNA is TGTGCCAGCAGCTTAGTTATAGCGGGGGGCAATGAGCAGTTCTTC.

The rearrangement joins TRBV18 to TRBJ2-1; possible D gene TRBD2, 6 bases. V dropped 6 bases and J dropped 7 bases, with 16 bases sitting between them. Per germline, CDR1 KGHSH and CDR2 LQKENI. The CDR3 is 14 amino acids. CDR3 bases: TGTGCCAGCTCTGTAGCGGCCAGGGTGAATGAGCAGTTCTTC. It yields the protein CASSVAARVNEQFF.

V usage is TRBV7-9 and J usage is TRBJ2-2; a possible D gene is TRBD1 (6 bases). Between the trimmed V and J ends, which lost 6 bases and 3 bases, there was a span of 11 bases. CDR1 and CDR2 (germline): SEHNR, FQNEAQ (reference sequence). The CDR3 extends over 14 amino acids. CDR3 DNA: TGTGCCAGCAGTCAGCGACAGGACACCGGGGAGCTGTTTTTT. This sequence encodes CASSQRQDTGELFF.

The chain has TRBV25-1 and TRBJ1-2, with 8 bases fitting TRBD1. The J segment lost 6 bases and the V segment lost 3 bases, leaving 0 bases of the junction unmatched. CDR1 is MGHDK, CDR2 SYGVNS, per germline. The CDR3 is made up of 12 amino acids. CDR3 region: CASSETGDGYTF. The DNA for the CDR3 is TGTGCCAGCAGTGAGACAGGGGATGGCTACACCTTC.

The chain uses TRBV19 and TRBJ2-7, with D unclear. From germline, CDR1 is LNHDA and CDR2 SQIVND (reference sequence). V was shortened by 4 bases and J by 3 bases, with 1 base between the two germline ends. The CDR3 has 10 residues. Written as DNA, the CDR3 is TGTGCCAGTAGTAGCTACGAGCAGTACTTC. Its translation is CASSSYEQYF.

This clone was seen only once. The rearrangement joins TRBV5-1 to TRBJ2-1; D call uncertain. Trimming removed 6 bases at V and 8 bases at J, with 15 bases between. CDR1 SGHRS and CDR2 YFSETQ come from the germline V gene. CDR3 length: 13 residues. CDR3 DNA sequence: TGCGCCAGCAAGGTCCGGGTGGCCGATGAGCAGTTCTTC. This encodes CASKVRVADEQFF.

The J gene is TRBJ1-5, the V gene TRBV2; D gene unclear. V gave up 3 bases and J gave up 6 bases, with 9 bases separating them. The germline V gene encodes CDR1 SNHLY and CDR2 FYNNEI. The CDR3 runs 13 residues. CDR3 sequence (DNA): TGTGCCAGCAGTGAGGTGGGGTTTCAGCCCCAGCATTTT. Translated, it gives CASSEVGFQPQHF. Full variable domain (rest looked up from reference TRBV2 and TRBJ1-5): EPEVTQTPSHQVTQMGQEVILRCVPISNHLYFYWYRQILGQKVEFLVSFYNNEISEKSEIFDDQFSVERPDGSNFTLKIRSTKLEDSAMYFCASSEVGFQPQHFGDGTRLSIL.

V and J are TRBV19 and TRBJ1-3; TRBD1 matches at 8 bases. The CDR3 has 17 amino acids. Germline V CDR1 and CDR2: LNHDA, SQIVND (reference sequence). V lost 5 bases, J lost 2 bases, and 11 bases stayed unmatched. CDR3: CASSPRRARGPGNTIYF. DNA for the CDR3: TGTGCCAGTAGTCCCCGTCGAGCCAGGGGGCCTGGAAACACCATATATTTT.

This clone has just one count. The rearrangement uses TRBV6-5 and TRBJ2-3; D may correspond to TRBD1 or TRBD2 (6 bases each). This CDR3 is built from 14 residues. Germline CDR1 MNHEY, CDR2 SVGAGI. V was trimmed by 2 bases and J by 8 bases, leaving 14 bases between them. The CDR3 is CASSYGGQSGTQYF. The DNA for the CDR3 is TGTGCCAGCAGTTACGGGGGGCAAAGTGGTACGCAGTATTTT.

The rearrangement links TRBV28 to TRBJ2-3, with no clear D. Germline V CDR1 and CDR2: MDHEN, SYDVKM. The CDR3 extends over 11 amino acids. Trimming took 4 bases from V and 7 from J, leaving 6 bases between them. For the CDR3, the DNA is TGTGCCAGCAGTTCGGAGCATACGCAGTATTTT. Translation gives CASSSEHTQYF.

This clone has a handful of counts. The chain recombines TRBV28 with TRBJ2-3; 8 bases fit TRBD2. V gave up 4 bases and J gave up 6 bases; unmatched junction bases: 6. Germline values: CDR1 MDHEN, CDR2 SYDVKM. The CDR3 covers 14 residues. The CDR3 here is CASSSGLAGDTQYF. The CDR3 DNA follows: TGTGCCAGCAGTTCAGGACTAGCAGGTGATACGCAGTATTTT. The full variable domain, completed using reference TRBV28 and TRBJ2-3, is DVKVTQSSRYLVKRTGEKVFLECVQDMDHENMFWYRQDPGLGLRLIYFSYDVKMKEKGDIPEGYSVSREKKERFSLILESASTNQTSMYLCASSSGLAGDTQYFGPGTRLTVL.

The chain links TRBV7-2 to TRBJ2-7; 9 bases are shared with TRBD1. The trim removed 8 bases at V and 0 bases at J, leaving 8 bases unmatched. CDR1 SGHTA and CDR2 FQGNSA come from the germline V gene. The CDR3 runs 15 residues. The CDR3 DNA follows: TGTGCCAGCGCTCGCGGACAGGGGAGCTCCTACGAGCAGTACTTC. The encoded protein is CASARGQGSSYEQYF.

The chain employs TRBV30 and TRBJ2-7; D possibly corresponds to TRBD2 (5 bases). The CDR3 is 13 residues long. From germline, CDR1 is GTSNPN and CDR2 SVGIG (reference sequence). The V and J ends lost 3 bases and 6 bases respectively, with 15 bases between them. CDR3: CAWSARRVREQYF. DNA of the CDR3: TGTGCCTGGAGCGCCCGGCGGGTTCGCGAGCAGTACTTC.

J is TRBJ1-6 and V is TRBV6-4, with D tentatively TRBD1 (6 bases). Trimming pared 4 bases from V and 9 bases from J, leaving 16 bases between. The CDR3 has 15 residues. Germline V lookup: CDR1 MRHNA, CDR2 SNTAGT. The CDR3 loop reads CASSAISGGSSPLHF. CDR3 DNA: TGTGCCAGCAGTGCCATCAGCGGGGGCTCTTCACCCCTCCACTTT.

This clone was found once. This chain uses TRBV18 with TRBJ2-5; no firm D call. Germline V lookup: CDR1 KGHSH, CDR2 LQKENI. Between the trimmed V and J ends, which lost 6 bases and 1 base, there was a span of 3 bases. The CDR3 runs 11 residues. CDR3 sequence: CASSLQETQYF. For the CDR3, the DNA is TGTGCCAGCTCCCTCCAAGAGACCCAGTACTTC.

The chain links TRBV7-8 to TRBJ1-1; D might be TRBD1 (6 bases). There are 15 residues in the CDR3. V was trimmed by 0 bases and J by 3 bases, leaving 11 bases between them. Germline loops: CDR1 SGHVS, CDR2 FQNEAQ. CDR3 region: CASSLARGGHTEAFF. The CDR3 DNA follows: TGTGCCAGCAGCTTAGCCAGGGGAGGACACACTGAAGCTTTCTTT.

The J gene is TRBJ2-7, the V gene TRBV9, with TRBD1 identical over 8 bases. V trimming: 2 bases; J trimming: 7 bases; junction bases outside the gene matches: 11. In germline, CDR1 is SGDLS, CDR2 YYNGEE. The length of the CDR3 is 15 residues. The CDR3 DNA follows: TGTGCCAGCAGCGTTAGTTGGACAGGGCTTGGGGAGCAGTACTTC. This encodes CASSVSWTGLGEQYF.

Worth noting for this clone: Additional DNA sequences in this sample encode the identical CDR3. CDR3 DNA: TGCGCCAGCAGTCGGTACAGCAACACCGGGGAGCTGTTTTTT. Residues: CASSRYSNTGELFF. V is TRBV10-1 and J is TRBJ2-2, with D unclear. CDR1 is WNHNN and CDR2 is SYGVQD in the germline V gene (reference sequence). This CDR3 has 14 residues. The V and J ends lost 5 bases and 2 bases respectively, with 9 bases between them.

CDR3: CASTSPGQGIGYTF. The CDR3 DNA sequence: TGTGCCAGCACCTCCCCGGGACAGGGGATTGGCTACACCTTC. V and J are TRBV28 and TRBJ1-2, with 10 nucleotides matching TRBD1. The V and J ends lost 7 bases and 7 bases, in that order; junction bases with no gene match: 9. CDR3 length: 14 residues. The germline gives CDR1 MDHEN, CDR2 SYDVKM.

The J gene is TRBJ2-7, the V gene TRBV7-2; 9 bases fit TRBD2. The CDR3 extends over 15 amino acids. The J segment lost 7 bases and the V segment lost 5 bases, leaving 12 bases of the junction unmatched. Germline V gene data show CDR1 as SGHTA and CDR2 as FQGNSA. CDR3 loop: CASSPPRAGGREQYF. CDR3 coding DNA: TGTGCCAGCAGCCCCCCAAGGGCGGGGGGGCGGGAGCAGTACTTC.

This clone showed up many times. The CDR3 loop is CASSSPTNEKLFF. The CDR3 DNA sequence: TGTGCCAGCAGCTCCCCAACTAATGAAAAACTGTTTTTT. This chain links TRBV7-2 with TRBJ1-4; D is uncertain. The ends were cut back, 4 bases at V and 0 bases at J, with 3 bases in the middle. This CDR3 has 13 residues. Germline-derived CDR1 and CDR2 are SGHTA and FQGNSA. The variable domain in full, completed from reference TRBV7-2 and TRBJ1-4, reads GAGVSQSPSNKVTEKGKDVELRCDPISGHTALYWYRQSLGQGLEFLIYFQGNSAPDKSGLPSDRFSAERTGGSVSTLTIQRTQQEDSAVYLCASSSPTNEKLFFGSGTQLSVL.